The T cell receptor beta chain described here comes from a study of blood T cell repertoires in COVID-19. Study-wide context: From T cells, B-cell-depleted T cells, or PBMCs came the material, which was cDNA or gDNA.

V lost 6 bases, J lost 2 bases, and 8 bases lay in between. Germline V gene lookup returns CDR1 LNHDA and CDR2 SQIVND (reference sequence). The CDR3 consists of 13 residues. Original processing notes: Estimation of nucleated cell counts relied on the amplification of reference gene primers. Profiled with immunoSEQ multiplex PCR; TCRdb holds only in-frame clones, not every one. Clone size and the V and J calls come from that table; the DNA yielded D and trimming. This table has 110,000 or so clones, around 91% appearing once. The sequence was collected from a man between 65 and 79 years old with active or convalescent COVID-19. Sequencing was carried out using peripheral blood. The chain employs TRBV19 and TRBJ1-5; possible D gene TRBD1, 5 bases. The chain's CDR3 is CASRGEGNQPQHF. DNA for the CDR3: TGTGCCAGTAGGGGGGAGGGCAATCAGCCCCAGCATTTT.